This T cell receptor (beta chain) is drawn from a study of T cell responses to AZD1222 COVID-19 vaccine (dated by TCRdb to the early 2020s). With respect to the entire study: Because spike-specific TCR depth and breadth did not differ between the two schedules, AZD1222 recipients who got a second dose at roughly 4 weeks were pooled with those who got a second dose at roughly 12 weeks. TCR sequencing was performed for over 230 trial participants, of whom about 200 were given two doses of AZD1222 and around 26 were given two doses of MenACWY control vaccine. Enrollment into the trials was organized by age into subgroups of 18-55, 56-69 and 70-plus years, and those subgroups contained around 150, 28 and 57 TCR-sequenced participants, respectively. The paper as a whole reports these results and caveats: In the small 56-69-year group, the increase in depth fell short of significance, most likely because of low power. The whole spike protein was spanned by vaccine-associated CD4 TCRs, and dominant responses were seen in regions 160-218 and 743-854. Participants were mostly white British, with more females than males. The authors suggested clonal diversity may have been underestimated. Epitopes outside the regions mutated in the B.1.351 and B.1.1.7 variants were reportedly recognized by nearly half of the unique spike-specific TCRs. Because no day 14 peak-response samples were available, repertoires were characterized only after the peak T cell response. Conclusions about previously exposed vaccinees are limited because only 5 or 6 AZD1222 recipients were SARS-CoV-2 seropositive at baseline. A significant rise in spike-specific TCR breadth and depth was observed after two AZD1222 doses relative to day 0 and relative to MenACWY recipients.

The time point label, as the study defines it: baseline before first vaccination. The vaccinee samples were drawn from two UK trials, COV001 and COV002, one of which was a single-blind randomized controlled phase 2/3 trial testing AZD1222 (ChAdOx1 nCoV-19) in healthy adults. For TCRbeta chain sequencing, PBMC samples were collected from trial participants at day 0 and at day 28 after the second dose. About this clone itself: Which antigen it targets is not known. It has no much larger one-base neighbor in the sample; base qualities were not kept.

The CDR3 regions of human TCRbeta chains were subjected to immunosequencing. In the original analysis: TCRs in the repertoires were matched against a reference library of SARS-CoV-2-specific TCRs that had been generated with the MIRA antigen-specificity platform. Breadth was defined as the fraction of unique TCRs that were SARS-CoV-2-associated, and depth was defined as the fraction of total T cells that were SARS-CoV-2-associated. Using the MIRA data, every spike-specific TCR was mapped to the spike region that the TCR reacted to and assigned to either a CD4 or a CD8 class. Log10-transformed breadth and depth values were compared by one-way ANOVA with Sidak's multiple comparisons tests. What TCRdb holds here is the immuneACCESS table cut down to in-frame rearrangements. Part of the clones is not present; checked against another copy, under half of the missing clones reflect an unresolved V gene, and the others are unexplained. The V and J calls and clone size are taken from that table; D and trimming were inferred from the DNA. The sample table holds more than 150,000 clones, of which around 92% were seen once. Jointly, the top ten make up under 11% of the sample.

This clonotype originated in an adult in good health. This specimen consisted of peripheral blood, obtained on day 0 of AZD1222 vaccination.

The CDR3 region has the sequence CASSTTVIGNTEAFF. The nucleotide sequence is given as TGTGCCAGCAGCACGACTGTCATAGGGAACACTGAAGCTTTCTTT. The sequence is built from TRBV7-9 and TRBJ1-1, with no confident D gene call. Taken from cysteine to phenylalanine, the CDR3 has 15 residues. The kept DNA is CDR3 alone, 45 bases in frame from the first base. V is reduced by 5 bases and J by 1 base, leaving a spacing of 14 bases between them. CDR1 is given as SEHNR and CDR2 as FQNEAQ, both from the germline V gene (reference sequence). The reference TRBV7-9 and TRBJ1-1 proteins fill in what lies around the CDR3, so the full variable domain reads DTGVSQNPRHKITKRGQNVTFRCDPISEHNRLYWYRQTLGQGPEFLTYFQNEAQLEKSRLLSDRFSAERPKGSFSTLEIQRTEQGDSAMYLCASSTTVIGNTEAFFGQGTRLTVV.